The clone carrying this TCR beta chain has a handful of counts. Its antigen is not identified. The sample belongs to a study of T cells after yellow fever vaccination. About the research overall: Low-cell-number fractions were prepared with SMART-Seq v4 Ultra Low Input.

The authors made TCR cDNA by 5'RACE template switching, adding a universal primer site and UMIs. MiXCR, applied by TCRdb to the 5' RACE reads, yields one record per CDR3 protein. The sample records about 310,000 distinct CDR3 sequences, less than 4.5% being singletons. Study-level results: Among primary-vaccination clones, most reappeared after the booster, at 95% to 96% for CD4 and 88% for CD8. Only a small proportion of the clonotypes turned up in both the CD4 and the CD8 compartments, likely arising from convergent recombination.

V shed 5 bases and J shed 0 bases, with 7 bases lying between them. The CDR3 covers 12 residues. Germline CDR1 SQVTM, CDR2 ANQGSEA. The sequencing used PBMCs, collected on the day of the yellow fever booster vaccination. The chain couples TRBV29-1 to TRBJ1-1; no clear D. The source of this sequence is a man younger than 35 who received the YFV17D yellow fever vaccine. The CDR3 coding sequence is TGCAGCGTTCACAGAATGAACACTGAAGCTTTCTTT. It codes for CSVHRMNTEAFF.